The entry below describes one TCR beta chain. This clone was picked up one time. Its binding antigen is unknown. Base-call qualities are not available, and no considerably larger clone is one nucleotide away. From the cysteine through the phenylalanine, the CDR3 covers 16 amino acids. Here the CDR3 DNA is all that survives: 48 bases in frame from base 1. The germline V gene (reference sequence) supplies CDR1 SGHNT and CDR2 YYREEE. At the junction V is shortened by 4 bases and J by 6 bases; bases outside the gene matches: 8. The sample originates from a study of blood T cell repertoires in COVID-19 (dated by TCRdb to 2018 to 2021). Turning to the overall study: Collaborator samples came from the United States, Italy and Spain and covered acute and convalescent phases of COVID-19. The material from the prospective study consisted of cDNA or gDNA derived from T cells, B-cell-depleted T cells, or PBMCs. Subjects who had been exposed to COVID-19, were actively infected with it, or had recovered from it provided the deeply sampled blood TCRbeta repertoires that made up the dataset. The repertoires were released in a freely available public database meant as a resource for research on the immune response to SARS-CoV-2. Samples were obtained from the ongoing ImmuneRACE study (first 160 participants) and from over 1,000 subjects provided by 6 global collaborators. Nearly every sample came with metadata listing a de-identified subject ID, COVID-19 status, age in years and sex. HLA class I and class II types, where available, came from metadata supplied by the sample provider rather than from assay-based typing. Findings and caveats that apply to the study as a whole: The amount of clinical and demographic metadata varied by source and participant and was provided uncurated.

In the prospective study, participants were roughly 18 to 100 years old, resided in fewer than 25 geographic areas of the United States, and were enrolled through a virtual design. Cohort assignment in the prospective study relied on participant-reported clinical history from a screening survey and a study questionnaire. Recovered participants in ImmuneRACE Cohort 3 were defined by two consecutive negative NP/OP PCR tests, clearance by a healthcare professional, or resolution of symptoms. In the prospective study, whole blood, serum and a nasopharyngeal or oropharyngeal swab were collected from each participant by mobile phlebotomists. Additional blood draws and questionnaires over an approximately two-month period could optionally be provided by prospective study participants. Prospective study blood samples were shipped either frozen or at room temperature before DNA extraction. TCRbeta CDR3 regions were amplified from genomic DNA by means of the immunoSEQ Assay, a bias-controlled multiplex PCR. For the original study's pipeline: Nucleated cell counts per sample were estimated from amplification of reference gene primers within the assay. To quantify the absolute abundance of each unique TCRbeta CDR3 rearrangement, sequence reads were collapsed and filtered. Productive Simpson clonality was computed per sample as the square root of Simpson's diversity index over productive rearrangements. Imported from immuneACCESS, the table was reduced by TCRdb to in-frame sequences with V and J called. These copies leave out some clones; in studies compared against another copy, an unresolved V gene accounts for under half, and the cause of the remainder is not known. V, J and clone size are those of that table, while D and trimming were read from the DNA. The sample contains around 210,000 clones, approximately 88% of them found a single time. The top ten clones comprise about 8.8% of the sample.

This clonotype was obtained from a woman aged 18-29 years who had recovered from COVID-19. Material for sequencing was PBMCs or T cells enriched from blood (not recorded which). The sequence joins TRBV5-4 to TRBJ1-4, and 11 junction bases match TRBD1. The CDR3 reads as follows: CASSVGQGAFDEKLFF. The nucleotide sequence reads TGTGCCAGCAGCGTCGGACAGGGGGCGTTTGATGAAAAACTGTTTTTT.